The clone carrying this T cell receptor beta chain was picked up one time. Its target is not known. The V gene lost 0 bases and the J gene lost 6 bases, with 6 bases spanning the gap. Germline V lookup: CDR1 LNHDA, CDR2 SQIVND (reference sequence). The CDR3 covers 13 residues. The sample belongs to a study of OX40 agonist ivuxolimab in advanced cancers. Study in general: Ivuxolimab, which is an agonistic anti-OX40 (CD134) antibody, was administered to the patients. General study results and limits: By week 6 at 0.1 to 3.0 mg/kg, blood CD4+ and CD8+ T cells had expanded clonally.

Repertoires were generated with immunoSEQ multiplex PCR, while TCRdb's copy carries only in-frame clones and drops some. Of roughly 28,000 clones in the sample, over 75% were seen once. The receptor comes from an adult with an advanced solid tumor such as melanoma, head and neck, liver or kidney cancer. The chain is built from TRBV19 and TRBJ1-5; D gene ambiguous. Sequences were derived from CD4+ or CD8+ T cells sorted from blood, sampled in a trial of the OX40 agonist ivuxolimab. The CDR3 region is CASSIDLGQPQHF. The DNA for the CDR3 is TGTGCCAGTAGTATAGATCTTGGTCAGCCCCAGCATTTT. Combining the CDR3 with reference TRBV19 and TRBJ1-5 gives the whole variable domain DGGITQSPKYLFRKEGQNVTLSCEQNLNHDAMYWYRQDPGQGLRLIYYSQIVNDFQKGDIAEGYSVSREKKESFPLTVTSAQKNPTAFYLCASSIDLGQPQHFGDGTRLSIL.